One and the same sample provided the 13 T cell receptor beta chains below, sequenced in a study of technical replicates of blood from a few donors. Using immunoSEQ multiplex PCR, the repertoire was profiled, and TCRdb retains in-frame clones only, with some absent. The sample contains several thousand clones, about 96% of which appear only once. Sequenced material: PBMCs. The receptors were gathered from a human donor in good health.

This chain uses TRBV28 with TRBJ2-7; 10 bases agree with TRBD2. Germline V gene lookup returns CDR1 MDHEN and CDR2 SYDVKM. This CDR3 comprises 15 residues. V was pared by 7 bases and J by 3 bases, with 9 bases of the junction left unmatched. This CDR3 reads CASNIPGLADYEQYF. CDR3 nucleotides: TGTGCCAGCAACATACCCGGACTAGCGGACTACGAGCAGTACTTC.

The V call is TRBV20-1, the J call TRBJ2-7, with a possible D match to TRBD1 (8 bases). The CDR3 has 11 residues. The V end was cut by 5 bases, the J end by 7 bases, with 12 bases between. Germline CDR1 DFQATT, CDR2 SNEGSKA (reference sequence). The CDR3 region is CSAHRGGEQYF. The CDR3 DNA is TGCAGTGCTCACAGGGGGGGTGAGCAGTACTTC.

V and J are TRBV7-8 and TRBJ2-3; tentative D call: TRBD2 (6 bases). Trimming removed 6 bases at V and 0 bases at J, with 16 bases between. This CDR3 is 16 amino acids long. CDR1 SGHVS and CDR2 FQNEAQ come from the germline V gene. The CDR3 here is CASSSRTIVSTDTQYF. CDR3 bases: TGTGCCAGCAGTTCGAGGACTATTGTTAGCACAGATACGCAGTATTTT.

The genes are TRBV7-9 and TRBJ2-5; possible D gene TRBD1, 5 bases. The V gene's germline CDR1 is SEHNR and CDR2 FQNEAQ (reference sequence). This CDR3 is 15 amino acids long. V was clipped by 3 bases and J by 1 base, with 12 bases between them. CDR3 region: CASSFGRQSQETQYF. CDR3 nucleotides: TGTGCCAGCAGCTTCGGACGACAGTCCCAAGAGACCCAGTACTTC. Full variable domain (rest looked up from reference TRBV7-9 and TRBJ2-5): DTGVSQNPRHKITKRGQNVTFRCDPISEHNRLYWYRQTLGQGPEFLTYFQNEAQLEKSRLLSDRFSAERPKGSFSTLEIQRTEQGDSAMYLCASSFGRQSQETQYFGPGTRLLVL.

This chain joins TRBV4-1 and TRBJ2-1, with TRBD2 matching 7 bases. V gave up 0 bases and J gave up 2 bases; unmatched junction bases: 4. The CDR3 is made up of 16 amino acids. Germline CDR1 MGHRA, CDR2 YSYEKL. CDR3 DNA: TGCGCCAGCAGCCAAGAAAGGAGCGGGGCCTACAATGAGCAGTTCTTC. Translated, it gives CASSQERSGAYNEQFF.

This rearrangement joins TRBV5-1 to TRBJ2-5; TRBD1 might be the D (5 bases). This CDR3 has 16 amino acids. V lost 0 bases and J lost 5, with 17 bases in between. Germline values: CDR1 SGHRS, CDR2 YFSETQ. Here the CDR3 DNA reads TGCGCCAGCAGCTTGGTTGCAGGGTTGCAGAGGGAGACCCAGTACTTC. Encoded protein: CASSLVAGLQRETQYF. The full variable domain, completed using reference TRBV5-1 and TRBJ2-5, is KAGVTQTPRYLIKTRGQQVTLSCSPISGHRSVSWYQQTPGQGLQFLFEYFSETQRNKGNFPGRFSGRQFSNSRSEMNVSTLELGDSALYLCASSLVAGLQRETQYFGPGTRLLVL.

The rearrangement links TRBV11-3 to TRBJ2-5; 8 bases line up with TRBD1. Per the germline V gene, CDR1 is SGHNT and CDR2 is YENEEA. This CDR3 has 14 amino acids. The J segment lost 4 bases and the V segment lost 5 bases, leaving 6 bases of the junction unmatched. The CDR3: CASSGDRSGETQYF. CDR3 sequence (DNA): TGTGCCAGCAGCGGGGACAGGTCAGGAGAGACCCAGTACTTC.

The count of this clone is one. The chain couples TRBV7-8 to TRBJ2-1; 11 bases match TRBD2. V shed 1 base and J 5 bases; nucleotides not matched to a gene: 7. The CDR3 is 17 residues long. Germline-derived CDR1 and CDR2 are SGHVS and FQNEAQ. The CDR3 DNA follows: TGTGCCAGCAGCTTAGGCCCCACTAGCGGGAGTCACAATGAGCAGTTCTTC. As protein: CASSLGPTSGSHNEQFF.

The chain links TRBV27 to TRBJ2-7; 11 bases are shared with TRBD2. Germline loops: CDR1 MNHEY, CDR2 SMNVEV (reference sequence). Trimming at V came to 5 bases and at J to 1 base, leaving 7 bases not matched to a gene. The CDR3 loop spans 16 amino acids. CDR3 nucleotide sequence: TGTGCCAGCAGTCGTTTAGCGGGAGGGAAGTCCTACGAGCAGTACTTC. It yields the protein CASSRLAGGKSYEQYF.

CDR3 coding DNA: TGTGCTAGTGCCCTCACCAGCAGGGGGCTGGAGACCCAGTACTTC. Residues: CASALTSRGLETQYF. The chain is built from TRBV12-5 and TRBJ2-5, with 8 bases identical to TRBD1. The CDR3 has 15 amino acids. The V gene's germline CDR1 is LGHNT and CDR2 FRNRAP. The junction had 12 bases not matched to a gene; V was cut back by 7 bases and J by 5 bases.

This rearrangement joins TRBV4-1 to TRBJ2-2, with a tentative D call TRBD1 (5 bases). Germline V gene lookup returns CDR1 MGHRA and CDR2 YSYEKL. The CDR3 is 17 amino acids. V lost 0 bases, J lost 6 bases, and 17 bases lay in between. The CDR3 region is CASSQEIHIGAAGELFF. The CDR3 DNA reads TGCGCCAGCAGCCAAGAAATCCATATAGGGGCGGCCGGGGAGCTGTTTTTT.

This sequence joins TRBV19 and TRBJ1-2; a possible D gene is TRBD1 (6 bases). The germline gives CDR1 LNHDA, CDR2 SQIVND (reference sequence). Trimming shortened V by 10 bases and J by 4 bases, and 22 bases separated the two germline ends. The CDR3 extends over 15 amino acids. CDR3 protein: CATRPPEGGTYGYTF. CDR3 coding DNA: TGTGCCACAAGGCCCCCGGAAGGGGGAACCTATGGCTACACCTTC.

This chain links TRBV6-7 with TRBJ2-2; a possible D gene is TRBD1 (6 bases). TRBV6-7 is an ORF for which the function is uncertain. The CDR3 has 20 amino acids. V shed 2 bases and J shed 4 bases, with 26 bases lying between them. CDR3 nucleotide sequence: TGTGCCAGCAGTTACGGATTCGGACAGCTCACTTCTAGGCTCACCGGGGAGCTGTTTTTT. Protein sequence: CASSYGFGQLTSRLTGELFF.